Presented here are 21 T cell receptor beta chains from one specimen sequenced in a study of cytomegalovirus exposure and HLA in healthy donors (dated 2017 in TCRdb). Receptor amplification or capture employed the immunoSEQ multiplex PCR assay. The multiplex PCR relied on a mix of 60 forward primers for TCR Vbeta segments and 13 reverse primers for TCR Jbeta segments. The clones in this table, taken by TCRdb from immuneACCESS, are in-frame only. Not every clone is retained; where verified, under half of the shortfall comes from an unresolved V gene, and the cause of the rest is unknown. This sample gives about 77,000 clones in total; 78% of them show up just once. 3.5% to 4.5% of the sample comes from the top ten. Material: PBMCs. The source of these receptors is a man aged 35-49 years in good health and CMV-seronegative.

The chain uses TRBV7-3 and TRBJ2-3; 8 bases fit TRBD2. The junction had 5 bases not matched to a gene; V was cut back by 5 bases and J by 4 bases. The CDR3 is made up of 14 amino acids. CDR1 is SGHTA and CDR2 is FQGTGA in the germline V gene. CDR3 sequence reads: CASSGGLGSDTQYF. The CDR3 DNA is TGTGCCAGCAGCGGGGGACTAGGGTCAGATACGCAGTATTTT.

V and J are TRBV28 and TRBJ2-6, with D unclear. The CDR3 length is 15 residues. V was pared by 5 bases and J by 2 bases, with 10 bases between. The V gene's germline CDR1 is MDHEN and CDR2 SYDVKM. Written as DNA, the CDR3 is TGTGCCAGCAGTCCTAATGGAGCTGGGGCCAACGTCCTGACTTTC. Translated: CASSPNGAGANVLTF.

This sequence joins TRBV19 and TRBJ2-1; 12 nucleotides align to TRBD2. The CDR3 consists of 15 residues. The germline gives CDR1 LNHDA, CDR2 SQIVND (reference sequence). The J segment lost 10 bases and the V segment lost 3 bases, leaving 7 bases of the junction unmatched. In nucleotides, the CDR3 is TGTGCCAGTAGTATCACTAGCGGGAGGTTAGGGGAGCAGTTCTTC. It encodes CASSITSGRLGEQFF.

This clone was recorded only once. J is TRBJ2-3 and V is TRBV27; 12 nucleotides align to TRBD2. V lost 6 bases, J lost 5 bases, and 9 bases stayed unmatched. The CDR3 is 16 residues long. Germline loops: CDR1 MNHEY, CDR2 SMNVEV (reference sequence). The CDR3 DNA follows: TGTGCCAGCAGCTCTCTAGCGGGAGGGCCCGGAGATACGCAGTATTTT. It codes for CASSSLAGGPGDTQYF.

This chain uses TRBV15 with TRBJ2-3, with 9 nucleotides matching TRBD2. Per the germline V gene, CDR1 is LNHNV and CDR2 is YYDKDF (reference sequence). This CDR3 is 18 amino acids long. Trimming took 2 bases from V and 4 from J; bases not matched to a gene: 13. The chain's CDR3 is CATSRRGSTSGISDTQYF. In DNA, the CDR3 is TGTGCCACCAGCAGAAGGGGGTCGACTAGCGGAATCTCAGATACGCAGTATTTT.

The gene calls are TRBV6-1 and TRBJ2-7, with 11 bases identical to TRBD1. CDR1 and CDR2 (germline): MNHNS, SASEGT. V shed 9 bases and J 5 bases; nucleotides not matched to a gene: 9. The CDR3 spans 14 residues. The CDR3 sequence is CASDFGTGGDEQYF. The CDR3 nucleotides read TGTGCCAGTGACTTTGGGACAGGGGGAGACGAGCAGTACTTC.

The CDR3 DNA reads as TGTGCCAGCAGGACTGTTAATCAGCCCCAGCATTTT. This gives the protein CASRTVNQPQHF. V is TRBV5-8 and J is TRBJ1-5; D is undetermined. The ends were cut back, 5 bases at V and 4 bases at J, with 7 bases in the middle. The length of the CDR3 is 12 residues. The germline V gene has CDR1 SGHTS and CDR2 YDEGEE.

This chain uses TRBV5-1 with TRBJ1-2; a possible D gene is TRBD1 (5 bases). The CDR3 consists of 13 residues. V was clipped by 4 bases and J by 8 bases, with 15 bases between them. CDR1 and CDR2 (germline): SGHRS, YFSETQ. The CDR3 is CASSGQGAGGYTF. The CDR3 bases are TGCGCCAGCAGCGGTCAGGGTGCAGGGGGCTACACCTTC.

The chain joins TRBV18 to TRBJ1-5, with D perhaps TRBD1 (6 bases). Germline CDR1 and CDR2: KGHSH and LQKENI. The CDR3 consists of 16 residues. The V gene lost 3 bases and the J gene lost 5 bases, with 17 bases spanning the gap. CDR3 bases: TGTGCCAGCTCACCGATCGCCGGGACAACTTATCAGCCCCAGCATTTT. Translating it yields CASSPIAGTTYQPQHF.

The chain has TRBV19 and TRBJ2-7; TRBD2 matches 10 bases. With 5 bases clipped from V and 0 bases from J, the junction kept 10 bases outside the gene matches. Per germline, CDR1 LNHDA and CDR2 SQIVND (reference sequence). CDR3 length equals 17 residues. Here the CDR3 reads CASSLRVWTSGSYEQYF. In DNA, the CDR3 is TGTGCCAGTAGTCTCAGGGTTTGGACTAGCGGCTCCTACGAGCAGTACTTC.

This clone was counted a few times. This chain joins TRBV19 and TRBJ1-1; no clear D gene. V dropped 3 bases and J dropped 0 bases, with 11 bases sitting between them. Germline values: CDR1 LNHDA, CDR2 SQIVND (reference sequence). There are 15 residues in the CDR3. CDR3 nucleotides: TGTGCCAGTAGTATGGTGTCCGGGTTGAACACTGAAGCTTTCTTT. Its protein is CASSMVSGLNTEAFF.

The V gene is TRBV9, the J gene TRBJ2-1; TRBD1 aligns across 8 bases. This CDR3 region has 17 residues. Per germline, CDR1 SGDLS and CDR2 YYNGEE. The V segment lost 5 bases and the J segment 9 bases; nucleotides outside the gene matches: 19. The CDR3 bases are TGTGCCAGCAGTGAAGTAGGCTCAGGGGGCAGCAGAGGTGAGCAGTTCTTC. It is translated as CASSEVGSGGSRGEQFF.

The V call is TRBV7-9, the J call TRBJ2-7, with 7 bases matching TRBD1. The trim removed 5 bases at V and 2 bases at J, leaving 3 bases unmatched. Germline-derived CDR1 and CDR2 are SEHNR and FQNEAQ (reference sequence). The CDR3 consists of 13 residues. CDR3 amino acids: CASSRQGPYEQYF. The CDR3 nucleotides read TGTGCCAGCAGCCGACAGGGTCCCTACGAGCAGTACTTC.

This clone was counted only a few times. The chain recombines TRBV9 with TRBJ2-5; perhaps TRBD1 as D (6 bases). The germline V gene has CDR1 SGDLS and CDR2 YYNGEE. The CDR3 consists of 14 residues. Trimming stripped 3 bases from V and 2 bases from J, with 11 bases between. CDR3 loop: CASSAPRGQETQYF. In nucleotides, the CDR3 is TGTGCCAGCAGCGCACCTAGGGGGCAAGAGACCCAGTACTTC.

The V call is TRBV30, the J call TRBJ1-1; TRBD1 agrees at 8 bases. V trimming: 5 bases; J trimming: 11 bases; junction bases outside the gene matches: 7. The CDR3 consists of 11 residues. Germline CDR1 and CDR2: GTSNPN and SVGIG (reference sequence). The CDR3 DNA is TGTGCCTGGTCAGGGGGCCCCGGCGCTTTCTTT. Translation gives CAWSGGPGAFF.

This chain's CDR3 is CSASRNGRAGDEQFF. CDR3 nucleotide sequence: TGCAGCGCCTCCCGGAACGGGAGGGCCGGTGATGAGCAGTTCTTC. The chain links TRBV29-1 to TRBJ2-1; 8 positions agree with TRBD2. V gave up 7 bases and J gave up 8 bases; unmatched junction bases: 16. Germline V gene sequence: CDR1 SQVTM, CDR2 ANQGSEA. The CDR3 runs to 15 residues.

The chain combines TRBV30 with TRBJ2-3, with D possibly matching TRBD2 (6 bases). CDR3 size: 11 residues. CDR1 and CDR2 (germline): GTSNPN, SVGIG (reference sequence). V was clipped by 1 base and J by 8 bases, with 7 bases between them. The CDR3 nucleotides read TGTGCCTGGAGTGGGACTACTACGCAGTATTTT. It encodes CAWSGTTTQYF.

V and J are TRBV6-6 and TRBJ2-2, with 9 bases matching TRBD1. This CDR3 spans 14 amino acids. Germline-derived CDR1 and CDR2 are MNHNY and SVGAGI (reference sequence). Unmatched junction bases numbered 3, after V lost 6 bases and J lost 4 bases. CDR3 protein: CASSGTGSTGELFF. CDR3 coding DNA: TGTGCCAGCAGCGGGACAGGGTCCACCGGGGAGCTGTTTTTT.

Here the CDR3 DNA reads TGTGCCAGCAAGGTCCGGCCAGCGGGAGGTGAGCAGTACTTC. This encodes CASKVRPAGGEQYF. The V and J genes are TRBV6-6 and TRBJ2-7; TRBD2 aligns across 9 bases. V was pared by 7 bases and J by 7 bases, with 11 bases of the junction left unmatched. The CDR3 spans 14 residues. The V gene's germline CDR1 is MNHNY and CDR2 SVGAGI (reference sequence).

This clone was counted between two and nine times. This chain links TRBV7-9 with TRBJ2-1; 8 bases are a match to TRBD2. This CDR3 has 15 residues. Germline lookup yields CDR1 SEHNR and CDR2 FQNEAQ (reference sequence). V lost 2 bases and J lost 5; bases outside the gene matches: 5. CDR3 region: CASSLRSGGHNEQFF. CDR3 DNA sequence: TGTGCCAGCAGCTTACGAAGCGGGGGACACAATGAGCAGTTCTTC.

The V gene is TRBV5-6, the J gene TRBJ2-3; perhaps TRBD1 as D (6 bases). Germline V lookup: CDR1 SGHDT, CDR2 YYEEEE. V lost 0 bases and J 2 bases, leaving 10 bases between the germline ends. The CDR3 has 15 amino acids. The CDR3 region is CASSLGRDNTDTQYF. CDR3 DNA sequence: TGTGCCAGCAGCTTGGGCCGGGACAACACAGATACGCAGTATTTT.